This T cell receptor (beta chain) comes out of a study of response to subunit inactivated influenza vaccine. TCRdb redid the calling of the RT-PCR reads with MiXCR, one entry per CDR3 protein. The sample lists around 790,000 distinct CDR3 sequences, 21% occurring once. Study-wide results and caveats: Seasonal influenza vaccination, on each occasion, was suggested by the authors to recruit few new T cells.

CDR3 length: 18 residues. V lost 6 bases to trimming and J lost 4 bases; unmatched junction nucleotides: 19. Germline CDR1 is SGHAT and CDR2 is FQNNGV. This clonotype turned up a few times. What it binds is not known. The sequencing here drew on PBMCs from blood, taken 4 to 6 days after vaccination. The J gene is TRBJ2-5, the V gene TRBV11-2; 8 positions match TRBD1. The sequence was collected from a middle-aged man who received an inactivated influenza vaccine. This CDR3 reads CASRLRVGLDRDGETQYF. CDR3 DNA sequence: TGTGCCAGCAGGTTGAGGGTTGGGTTGGACAGGGATGGAGAGACCCAGTACTTC.